This T cell receptor (beta chain) was observed in a study of OX40 agonist ivuxolimab in advanced cancers. Overall study: The drug used for patients, ivuxolimab, was an agonistic anti-OX40 (CD134) antibody. Of the participants, more than 35% had some prior anti-PD-1, anti-PD-L1 or anti-CTLA-4 therapy, which was allowed.

Of note for this clone: Its target is not known.

Libraries were prepared by immunoSEQ multiplex PCR; TCRdb keeps only in-frame clonotypes and omits some of them. The table records 50,000 to 75,000 clones, around nine tenths of them present only once. Per germline, CDR1 SGHRS and CDR2 YFSETQ. The CDR3 is 15 residues long. V dropped 3 bases and J dropped 4; count of bases not matched to a gene: 4. Study-level points and caveats: Partial responders dosed at 0.1-3.0 mg/kg displayed clonal expansion ranking among the lowest. Within 6 weeks, CD4+ and CD8+ blood T cells expanded clonally at 0.1 to 3.0 mg/kg.

The chain is built from TRBV5-1 and TRBJ2-2; 9 bases fit TRBD2. This receptor was identified in an adult with an advanced solid tumor such as melanoma, head and neck, liver or kidney cancer. Sequencing used CD4+ or CD8+ T cells sorted from blood, obtained in a trial of the OX40 agonist ivuxolimab. Here the CDR3 reads CASSWTSAFTGELFF. The CDR3 nucleotides read TGCGCCAGCAGCTGGACTAGCGCCTTCACCGGGGAGCTGTTTTTT.